This T cell receptor beta chain emerged from a study of blood T cell repertoires in COVID-19 (TCRdb year 2020). At the level of the whole study: Collaborator samples came from the United States, Italy and Spain and covered acute and convalescent phases of COVID-19. The prospective study material was composed of cDNA or gDNA derived from T cells, B-cell-depleted T cells, or PBMCs. HLA class I and class II types, where available, came from metadata supplied by the sample provider rather than from assay-based typing. The repertoires were released in a freely available public database intended as a resource for research on the immune response to SARS-CoV-2. Nearly every sample came with metadata listing a de-identified subject ID, COVID-19 status, age in years and sex. The dataset comprised deeply sampled blood TCRbeta repertoires from subjects exposed to, actively infected with, or recovered from COVID-19. Samples were obtained from the ongoing ImmuneRACE study (first 160 participants) and from some 1,200 subjects provided by 6 global collaborators.

Collaborating institutions collected whole blood in K2EDTA tubes following their own protocols. For TCRbeta analysis, collaborators shipped samples in one of three forms: frozen whole blood, isolated PBMCs, or DNA extracted from either of those sample types. The V and J ends are trimmed by 2 bases and 1 base, leaving 6 bases between them. Spanning cysteine to phenylalanine, the CDR3 consists of 14 amino acids. The kept DNA is CDR3 alone, 42 bases in frame from the first base. CDR1 and CDR2 are read off the germline V gene as SNHLY and FYNNEI. Comments on this clone: No antigen is known for it. It has no much larger one-base neighbor in the sample; base qualities were not kept.

What the work shows at the level of the full study, not this receptor alone: The quantity of clinical and demographic metadata differed by source and by participant and was supplied without curation.

TCRbeta CDR3 regions were amplified from genomic DNA using the immunoSEQ Assay, a bias-controlled multiplex PCR. The authors processed their data as follows. The number of nucleated cells in each sample was estimated from the amplification of reference gene primers within the assay. Sequence reads were collapsed and filtered to measure the absolute abundance of every unique TCRbeta CDR3 rearrangement. For each sample, productive Simpson clonality was calculated as the square root of Simpson's diversity index over productive rearrangements. The table comes from immuneACCESS by way of TCRdb, which keeps in-frame sequences with V and J called. Part of the clones is missing from these tables; in studies checked, under half for an unresolved V gene and the rest for unknown reasons. V, J and clone size derive from that table, while D and trimming were established from the DNA sequence. In all, the sample holds over 80,000 clones, and roughly 80% of those were seen once. The top ten hold about 9.3% of the sample.

Sample: peripheral blood. The rearrangement combines TRBV2 with TRBJ1-3; the D gene is unclear. The sequence was collected from a woman aged 65 to 85 with acute or convalescent COVID-19. The nucleotide sequence reads TGTGCCAGCAGTGAACCCAGGTCTGGAAACACCATATATTTT. Translated, this gives CASSEPRSGNTIYF.